This entry describes one T cell receptor beta chain. Arm-PCR of CDR3 regions with iRepertoire HTBI primers generated TCR beta libraries. TCRdb redid the calling of the multiplex PCR reads with MiXCR, one entry per CDR3 protein. The repertoire consists of 500,000 to 800,000 distinct CDR3 sequences, with 25% to 35% occurring once and the leading ten covering roughly 46%. This entry belongs to a study of regulatory T cells in long-lasting Graves disease. Background on the study: Patients met the persistent Graves' disease definition after over 5 years of antithyroid drugs with positive TSH receptor antibodies.

Time point defined: persistent/refractory GD, antithyroid drugs over 5 years with positive TRAb. After RNA was extracted from PBMCs, the TCR library was made from it. Doctors identified Graves' disease using the American Thyroid Association guidelines. The sample here was peripheral blood mononuclear cells (PBMCs), taken when the disease was refractory, from a patient treated with antithyroid drugs. This receptor was taken from a female donor with Graves disease.

The chain's CDR3 is CASSPGPEGREPLHF. As DNA, the CDR3 is TGTGCCAGCAGTCCCGGCCCGGAGGGAAGAGAACCCCTCCACTTT. The V gene is TRBV25-1, the J gene TRBJ1-6; no firm D call. Between the trimmed V and J ends, which lost 5 bases and 12 bases, there was a span of 20 bases. This CDR3 is built from 15 residues. CDR1 and CDR2 from the germline V gene are MGHDK and SYGVNS.